The rows below give T cell receptor beta chains drawn from one sample of a study of shared clonotypes between healthy human individuals. Some clones are missing from TCRdb's copy, which holds only in-frame ones; the method was immunoSEQ multiplex PCR. The sample contains 2 million to 2.5 million clones, 90% to 96% of which appear only once. Sequencing used naive CD4+ T cells sorted from blood. Receptors originate from a man between 18 and 29 years old in good health. Each CDR3 is given with its conserved first and last residue. A D gene is named only where the DNA matches it firmly. For some rows the clone size is stated as once, few or many, or as a class when expanded; others skip it.

TRBV18	NA	NA	TRBJ2-7	CASSSFHYTGQRTHEQYF	TGTGCCAGCTCATCATTCCATTACACGGGACAACGGACCCACGAGCAGTACTTC
TRBV10-2	NA	NA	TRBJ1-6	CASHGDGNSPLHF	TGCGCCAGCCACGGGGACGGAAATTCACCCCTCCACTTT
TRBV6-1	NA	NA	TRBJ2-7	CASSEIRYEQYF	TGTGCCAGCAGTGAAATCCGCTACGAGCAGTACTTC
TRBV6-1	NA	once	TRBJ1-5	CASSVAGLSNQPQHF	TGTGCCAGCAGTGTTGCAGGACTTAGCAATCAGCCCCAGCATTTT
TRBV5-1	NA	NA	TRBJ2-2	CASSLAVGSAGELFF	TGCGCCAGCAGCTTGGCGGTCGGGTCCGCCGGGGAGCTGTTTTTT
TRBV5-1	NA	NA	TRBJ2-1	CASSLPSGSYNEQFF	TGCGCCAGCAGCTTGCCCAGCGGCTCGTACAATGAGCAGTTCTTC
TRBV5-1	TRBD2	NA	TRBJ2-3	CASSSLTSGATDTQYF	TGCGCCAGCAGCTCCTTGACTAGCGGGGCGACAGATACGCAGTATTTT
TRBV11-3	NA	NA	TRBJ2-2	CASSLGGVAHSTNTGELFF	TGTGCCAGCAGCTTAGGCGGTGTAGCGCACTCCACGAACACCGGGGAGCTGTTTTTT
TRBV7-2	NA	NA	TRBJ2-3	CASSLAEISDTQYF	TGTGCCAGCAGCTTAGCGGAAATTTCGGATACGCAGTATTTT
TRBV30	TRBD2	NA	TRBJ2-1	CAWSSTSESYNEQFF	TGTGCCTGGAGCTCGACTAGCGAATCCTACAATGAGCAGTTCTTC
TRBV20-1	NA	NA	TRBJ2-5	CSAREGTQYF	TGCAGTGCTAGAGAAGGGACCCAGTACTTC
TRBV7-2	TRBD1	NA	TRBJ2-5	CASSSPGGGTAHQETQYF	TGTGCCAGCAGCTCCCCCGGAGGTGGGACAGCCCATCAAGAGACCCAGTACTTC
TRBV9	TRBD1	NA	TRBJ1-2	CASSPPRQGPGYTF	TGTGCCAGCAGCCCCCCCCGACAGGGACCAGGCTACACCTTC
TRBV5-6	TRBD1	NA	TRBJ2-2	CASSLNRGNTGELFF	TGTGCCAGCAGCTTGAACAGGGGGAACACCGGGGAGCTGTTTTTT
TRBV28	TRBD1	NA	TRBJ1-2	CASSLEGANGYTF	TGTGCCAGCAGTTTGGAGGGGGCTAATGGCTACACCTTC
TRBV5-5	TRBD2	NA	TRBJ2-3	CASSLSPRGGNTQYF	TGTGCCAGCAGCTTGTCGCCCCGGGGGGGAAATACGCAGTATTTT
TRBV27	TRBD1	NA	TRBJ1-2	CASSFGQGANYGYTF	TGTGCCAGCAGTTTTGGACAGGGGGCCAACTATGGCTACACCTTC
TRBV6-1	TRBD2	NA	TRBJ2-1	CASSGPTSGRTYNEQFF	TGTGCCAGCAGTGGCCCTACTAGCGGGAGGACCTACAATGAGCAGTTCTTC
TRBV9	NA	once	TRBJ1-2	CASSVERDGFYGYTF	TGTGCCAGCAGCGTAGAGCGTGACGGATTCTATGGCTACACCTTC
TRBV2	NA	NA	TRBJ2-1	CASRQDTNEQFF	TGTGCCAGCAGACAGGACACCAATGAGCAGTTCTTC
TRBV7-9	NA	NA	TRBJ1-3	CASSFRYGASSGNTIYF	TGTGCCAGCAGTTTCCGATATGGGGCCTCCTCTGGAAACACCATATATTTT
TRBV10-3	TRBD1	NA	TRBJ2-7	CAISPGQGGYEQYF	TGTGCCATCAGCCCCGGACAGGGGGGTTACGAGCAGTACTTC
TRBV6-5	NA	NA	TRBJ1-5	CASRRRPNQPQHF	TGTGCCAGCAGACGGAGGCCCAATCAGCCCCAGCATTTT
TRBV6-1	TRBD2	NA	TRBJ2-7	CASIGLASYEQYF	TGTGCCAGCATCGGACTAGCATCCTACGAGCAGTACTTC
TRBV27	TRBD1	once	TRBJ1-2	CTSRPTTGDSGYTF	TGTACCAGCAGACCGACTACAGGGGATTCTGGCTACACCTTC
TRBV2	NA	NA	TRBJ2-6	CASSGSGANVLTF	TGTGCCAGCAGCGGTTCTGGGGCCAACGTCCTGACTTTC
TRBV5-8	NA	NA	TRBJ2-7	CASRRRFAYEQYF	TGTGCCTCCCGTCGGAGGTTCGCCTACGAGCAGTACTTC
TRBV7-9	NA	NA	TRBJ1-2	CASSPTGNYGYTF	TGTGCCAGCAGCCCAACAGGGAACTATGGCTACACCTTC
TRBV5-4	TRBD1	NA	TRBJ1-1	CASSLAGAGGTEAFF	TGTGCCAGCAGCTTGGCCGGGGCAGGGGGCACTGAAGCTTTCTTT
TRBV10-3	TRBD1	NA	TRBJ2-7	CAISEKTGITDEQYF	TGTGCCATCAGTGAGAAGACAGGGATAACCGACGAGCAGTACTTC